This T cell receptor beta chain derives from a study of Ad26.COV2.S vaccination and SARS-CoV-2 variants. Treatment given: around 19 received Ad26.COV2.S at low or high dose, single or two shots; several received placebo; per-sample allocation not given. Specimen acquisition occurred on day 63 following the initial vaccine or placebo injection. This clone was seen only once. V gave up 5 bases and J gave up 2 bases; unmatched junction bases: 5. The germline V gene encodes CDR1 MNHEY and CDR2 SVGEGT. The CDR3 length is 16 residues. Clones were read by immunoSEQ multiplex PCR, and TCRdb kept only the in-frame ones, dropping some. Seen here are around 300,000 clones, about 87% observed once, and the top ten hold about 6.4%.

The sample consisted of peripheral blood, taken in a trial of Ad26.COV2.S vaccine versus placebo. The rearrangement joins TRBV6-2 or TRBV6-3 to TRBJ2-1; 11 nucleotides line up with TRBD2. The TCR originated in a person aged 18 to 65 who received the Ad26.COV2.S COVID-19 vaccine or a placebo. The CDR3 sequence: CASSAMGLAAYNEQFF. As DNA, the CDR3 is TGTGCCAGCAGTGCTATGGGACTAGCGGCCTACAATGAGCAGTTCTTC.